The 28 T cell receptor beta chains presented below share a single source sample, sequenced in a study of control samples from healthy donors and cancer patients (dated by TCRdb to the early 2020s). The library was prepared using the immunoSEQ multiplex PCR assay. What TCRdb holds here is the immuneACCESS table cut down to in-frame rearrangements. Part of the clones is not present; checked against another copy, under half of the missing clones reflect an unresolved V gene, and the others are unexplained. Present in this sample are around 190,000 clones, 90% of which were seen just once. The ten largest clonotypes hold over 1.1% of the sample. The specimen sequenced was blood. Receptors were obtained from a woman between 45 and 65 years old in good health.

CDR3 amino acids: CASSQGDRTSTDTQYF. CDR3 DNA sequence: TGCGCCAGCAGCCAAGGAGACAGGACTAGCACAGATACGCAGTATTTT. This chain links TRBV4-3 with TRBJ2-3; perhaps TRBD1 as D (6 bases). This CDR3 comprises 16 residues. The V end was cut by 1 base, the J end by 0 bases, with 11 bases between. Germline assignment: CDR1 LGHNA and CDR2 YSLEER.

The chain employs TRBV7-9 and TRBJ2-1, with a weak D call TRBD2 (6 bases). The V end lost 1 base, the J end lost 1 base, and 14 bases lay between the germline ends. Germline loops: CDR1 SEHNR, CDR2 FQNEAQ (reference sequence). This CDR3 comprises 17 residues. The CDR3 nucleotides are TGTGCCAGCAGCTTAGGTATATCTAGCGCGTCCTACAATGAGCAGTTCTTC. Encoded protein: CASSLGISSASYNEQFF.

The chain uses TRBV30 and TRBJ1-1; D call uncertain. This CDR3 comprises 15 residues. Trimming removed 3 bases from V and 1 base from J, with 15 bases in between. Germline V gives CDR1 GTSNPN, CDR2 SVGIG (reference sequence). CDR3 loop: CAWRIWTAGNTEAFF. CDR3 DNA: TGTGCCTGGAGGATTTGGACTGCTGGGAACACTGAAGCTTTCTTT.

The chain links TRBV25-1 to TRBJ1-3; possibly TRBD1 for D (6 bases). The CDR3 spans 15 residues. Trimming took 8 bases from V and 0 from J, leaving 14 bases between them. Looked up from germline, CDR1 is MGHDK and CDR2 is SYGVNS. Here the CDR3 DNA reads TGTGCCAGCGGGGGGCCCGCGTTCTCTGGAAACACCATATATTTT. It encodes CASGGPAFSGNTIYF.

This chain uses TRBV6-5 with TRBJ1-3; 7 nucleotides align to TRBD1. CDR3 length: 16 residues. Germline V gives CDR1 MNHEY, CDR2 SVGAGI. J was trimmed by 4 bases and V by 0 bases; bases with no gene match: 6. CDR3 bases: TGTGCCAGCAGTTACTCGGGACAGAATAGAGGAAACACCATATATTTT. Translation gives CASSYSGQNRGNTIYF.

This clone has only a few counts. The chain is built from TRBV7-2 and TRBJ2-7; the match to TRBD2 covers 8 bases. The junction had 13 bases not matched to a gene; V was cut back by 3 bases and J by 0 bases. Germline V lookup: CDR1 SGHTA, CDR2 FQGNSA. This CDR3 is built from 18 residues. The CDR3 coding sequence is TGTGCCAGCAGCTTTAGGGGTTTAGGCGGGAGGAGCTCCTACGAGCAGTACTTC. Translation: CASSFRGLGGRSSYEQYF.

The chain uses TRBV7-9 and TRBJ2-1; 7 bases agree with TRBD1. Germline V gene lookup returns CDR1 SEHNR and CDR2 FQNEAQ (reference sequence). J gave up 7 bases and V 5 bases, and 8 bases lay outside the gene matches. The CDR3 is made up of 14 amino acids. The CDR3 here is CASSLLGGGNEQFF. CDR3 sequence (DNA): TGTGCCAGCAGCCTTTTAGGGGGCGGGAATGAGCAGTTCTTC.

The chain has TRBV28 and TRBJ1-5; 9 bases fit TRBD1. With 6 bases clipped from V and 3 bases from J, the junction kept 9 bases outside the gene matches. CDR3 length: 16 residues. Germline lookup yields CDR1 MDHEN and CDR2 SYDVKM. The CDR3 DNA follows: TGTGCCAGCAGCCGGAGGGGACAGGGTTTCAATCAGCCCCAGCATTTT. Translating gives CASSRRGQGFNQPQHF.

This clone was recorded a few times. The chain recombines TRBV11-2 with TRBJ1-4; D call uncertain. The V gene's germline CDR1 is SGHAT and CDR2 FQNNGV. Deletions cut 4 bases from V and 0 bases from J, with 18 bases between. The CDR3 totals 18 residues. The CDR3 nucleotides are TGTGCCAGCAGCTCGGTAGGATACGAGAAAGCAACTAATGAAAAACTGTTTTTT. Protein product: CASSSVGYEKATNEKLFF.

The chain joins TRBV28 to TRBJ2-3; D is undetermined. Trimming shortened V by 10 bases and J by 0 bases, and 14 bases separated the two germline ends. Germline V CDR1 and CDR2: MDHEN, SYDVKM. The CDR3 loop spans 14 amino acids. This CDR3 is CATTSAASTDTQYF. The CDR3 coding sequence is TGTGCCACCACCTCGGCGGCTAGCACAGATACGCAGTATTTT.

There are many counts of this clone. The rearrangement joins TRBV7-9 to TRBJ1-1; no clear D. Germline assignment: CDR1 SEHNR and CDR2 FQNEAQ (reference sequence). The CDR3 has 15 residues. Trimming left V 5 bases short and J 6 bases short, with 19 bases between. The CDR3 loop reads CASSARRWGPAEAFF. The CDR3, as DNA: TGTGCCAGCAGCGCACGTCGGTGGGGTCCCGCTGAAGCTTTCTTT.

The J gene is TRBJ2-7, the V gene TRBV21-1; the table assigns TRBD2, which was not confirmed against the DNA. TRBV21-1 is a documented pseudogene. The CDR3 sequence is 17 residues long. CDR3 nucleotides: TGTGCCAGCAGCAAAGGCGCGGGGGCGACATTGCACTACGAGCAGTACTTC. It codes for CASSKGAGATLHYEQYF.

This chain uses TRBV9 with TRBJ2-5; TRBD2 matches at 7 bases. The CDR3 consists of 16 residues. The ends lost 4 bases at V and 1 base at J; junction bases unmatched: 10. Germline assignment: CDR1 SGDLS and CDR2 YYNGEE. DNA for the CDR3: TGTGCCAGCAGCCCCTATATGGGAGGGGTCCAAGAGACCCAGTACTTC. Translating it yields CASSPYMGGVQETQYF. Based on the CDR3 plus reference TRBV9 and TRBJ2-5, the full variable domain is DSGVTQTPKHLITATGQRVTLRCSPRSGDLSVYWYQQSLDQGLQFLIQYYNGEERAKGNILERFSAQQFPDLHSELNLSSLELGDSALYFCASSPYMGGVQETQYFGPGTRLLVL.

The chain has TRBV2 and TRBJ2-3; the D is unclear. Germline V lookup: CDR1 SNHLY, CDR2 FYNNEI. Trimming pared 2 bases from V and 4 bases from J, leaving 13 bases between. This CDR3 has 15 residues. CDR3 bases: TGTGCCAGCAGTGAACTGTCTCGCGCCGCAGATACGCAGTATTTT. Protein sequence: CASSELSRAADTQYF.

The J gene is TRBJ2-2, the V gene TRBV5-4, with 7 bases matching TRBD2. CDR1 SGHNT and CDR2 YYREEE come from the germline V gene (reference sequence). V lost 0 bases, J lost 2 bases, and 4 bases stayed unmatched. The CDR3 contains 16 residues. The CDR3: CASSLVASGNTGELFF. The DNA of the CDR3 is TGTGCCAGCAGCTTGGTGGCTAGCGGAAACACCGGGGAGCTGTTTTTT.

This clone has only one observation. V usage is TRBV7-3 and J usage is TRBJ1-1; TRBD1 is a possible D gene (5 bases). CDR1 and CDR2 (germline): SGHTA, FQGTGA. The CDR3 covers 15 residues. V was clipped by 5 bases and J by 1 base, with 14 bases between them. The CDR3 loop reads CASSTQTGPNTEAFF. The CDR3 DNA reads as TGTGCCAGCAGCACTCAAACAGGCCCGAACACTGAAGCTTTCTTT.

The rearrangement links TRBV18 to TRBJ1-2; the D gene is possibly TRBD1 (6 bases). The CDR3 is 13 amino acids. Trimming cost V 2 bases and J 11 bases, with 15 bases left between them. CDR1 and CDR2 (germline): KGHSH, LQKENI. CDR3 in amino acids: CASSPAGGLRYTF. The CDR3 coding sequence is TGTGCCAGCTCACCAGCGGGGGGCTTGAGGTACACCTTC.

The V gene is TRBV7-9, the J gene TRBJ1-5, with D possibly matching TRBD1 (5 bases). Trimming took 3 bases from V and 5 from J, leaving 11 bases between them. This CDR3 is built from 14 residues. Germline assignment: CDR1 SEHNR and CDR2 FQNEAQ (reference sequence). This CDR3 reads CASSFGMGDQPQHF. The CDR3 bases are TGTGCCAGCAGCTTCGGAATGGGGGATCAGCCCCAGCATTTT.

The rearrangement uses TRBV9 and TRBJ1-1; D is uncertain. CDR1 and CDR2 (germline): SGDLS, YYNGEE. V lost 0 bases and J 4 bases, leaving 16 bases between the germline ends. CDR3 length: 16 amino acids. CDR3 DNA sequence: TGTGCCAGCAGCGTAGGCTCCATAGGTTGGGCCACTGAAGCTTTCTTT. Residues: CASSVGSIGWATEAFF. Full variable domain (missing parts from reference TRBV9 and TRBJ1-1): DSGVTQTPKHLITATGQRVTLRCSPRSGDLSVYWYQQSLDQGLQFLIQYYNGEERAKGNILERFSAQQFPDLHSELNLSSLELGDSALYFCASSVGSIGWATEAFFGQGTRLTVV.

This clone came up a few times. The J gene is TRBJ2-5, the V gene TRBV4-2, with D perhaps being TRBD1 or TRBD2 (5 bases each). Between the trimmed V and J ends, which lost 0 bases and 3 bases, there was a span of 8 bases. The CDR3 runs to 14 residues. Per germline, CDR1 LGHNA and CDR2 YNFKEQ. CDR3 in amino acids: CASSQEWGKETQYF. CDR3 DNA: TGTGCCAGCAGCCAAGAATGGGGGAAAGAGACCCAGTACTTC.

The chain uses TRBV7-3 and TRBJ2-3, with D perhaps TRBD2 (5 bases). The V end was cut by 2 bases, the J end by 2 bases, with 14 bases between. CDR1 SGHTA and CDR2 FQGTGA come from the germline V gene. This CDR3 has 16 residues. The CDR3 protein is CASSLLAGGNTDTQYF. DNA of the CDR3: TGTGCCAGCAGCTTATTGGCGGGCGGAAACACAGATACGCAGTATTTT. The complete variable domain, with remaining parts taken from reference TRBV7-3 and TRBJ2-3, reads GAGVSQTPSNKVTEKGKYVELRCDPISGHTALYWYRQSLGQGPEFLIYFQGTGAADDSGLPNDRFFAVRPEGSVSTLKIQRTERGDSAVYLCASSLLAGGNTDTQYFGPGTRLTVL.

J is TRBJ1-1 and V is TRBV5-5; D is uncertain. Looked up from germline, CDR1 is SGHKS and CDR2 is YYEKEE (reference sequence). V was pared by 3 bases and J by 5 bases, with 14 bases between. This CDR3 is built from 14 residues. The CDR3 loop reads CASSSGKAGTEAFF. The CDR3 bases are TGTGCCAGCAGCTCCGGAAAAGCGGGGACTGAAGCTTTCTTT.

The rearrangement uses TRBV15 and TRBJ2-2; D ambiguous. Trimming removed 3 bases from V and 3 bases from J, with 14 bases in between. There are 16 residues in the CDR3. Germline V gene lookup returns CDR1 LNHNV and CDR2 YYDKDF (reference sequence). The CDR3 here is CATSRSSWTYTGELFF. In DNA, the CDR3 is TGTGCCACCAGCAGGAGCAGTTGGACCTACACCGGGGAGCTGTTTTTT.

The chain links TRBV11-2 to TRBJ1-1, with D unresolved. Between the trimmed V and J ends, which lost 2 bases and 0 bases, there was a span of 10 bases. Germline V lookup: CDR1 SGHAT, CDR2 FQNNGV. The CDR3 extends over 15 amino acids. The CDR3 sequence is CASSLSDTMNTEAFF. DNA for the CDR3: TGTGCCAGCAGCTTAAGTGACACCATGAACACTGAAGCTTTCTTT.

This chain connects TRBV27 to TRBJ1-5, with 7 bases aligning to TRBD1. The CDR3 has 15 amino acids. V dropped 3 bases and J dropped 5; count of bases not matched to a gene: 7. Per the germline V gene, CDR1 is MNHEY and CDR2 is SMNVEV (reference sequence). The CDR3 coding sequence is TGTGCCAGCAGTTTTTGGCAGGGGGTCTATCAGCCCCAGCATTTT. Translation: CASSFWQGVYQPQHF.

In this sample, this clone turned up a few times. This chain connects TRBV5-1 to TRBJ1-2; TRBD1 matches at 9 bases. V lost 4 bases, J lost 6 bases, and 7 bases stayed unmatched. The CDR3 sequence is 14 residues long. Germline V lookup: CDR1 SGHRS, CDR2 YFSETQ. The CDR3 DNA reads TGCGCCAGCAGCGGCGCCGGGACAGGGAATGGCTACACCTTC. Protein: CASSGAGTGNGYTF.

This rearrangement joins TRBV18 to TRBJ1-1; D not certain. The CDR3 has 11 amino acids. Germline V lookup: CDR1 KGHSH, CDR2 LQKENI. Trimming shortened V by 6 bases and J by 10 bases, and 12 bases separated the two germline ends. In nucleotides, the CDR3 is TGTGCCAGCTCGGAAATCTTGGGAGCTTTCTTT. Amino acids: CASSEILGAFF.

The chain links TRBV7-9 to TRBJ2-7, with D perhaps matching TRBD1 or TRBD2 (5 bases each). The CDR3 runs 14 residues. The V end was cut by 4 bases, the J end by 3 bases, with 13 bases between. The germline V gene encodes CDR1 SEHNR and CDR2 FQNEAQ (reference sequence). Written as DNA, the CDR3 is TGTGCCAGCAGCTGGGGGTTACCGAGCTACGAGCAGTACTTC. Amino acids: CASSWGLPSYEQYF.